The next 7 T cell receptor beta chains were all read from a single sample in a study of blood T cells in healthy people across ages. A second PCR of 7 to 11 cycles used a sample-barcoded 5' primer and a J-beta primer mix. In TCRdb, the 5' RACE reads were re-called with MiXCR into one record per CDR3 protein. The sample consists of roughly 1,700,000 distinct CDR3 sequences, about 30% of them appearing once. Sequencing input: blood. These TCRs come from a woman aged 25 to 39 in good health.

The gene calls are TRBV29-1 and TRBJ2-7; D could derive from TRBD1 or TRBD2 (6 bases each). The germline V gene encodes CDR1 SQVTM and CDR2 ANQGSEA. V lost 4 bases to trimming and J lost 0 bases, with 7 bases between them. This CDR3 region has 12 residues. In DNA form, the CDR3 reads TGCAGCGTTGGGGGGGCCTCCTACGAGCAGTACTTC. This translates into CSVGGASYEQYF.

This clonotype has at least ten counts. This sequence joins TRBV20-1 and TRBJ2-5; TRBD1 matches at 7 bases. Germline CDR1 reads DFQATT; CDR2 reads SNEGSKA (reference sequence). This CDR3 is 14 amino acids long. The V gene end was trimmed by 5 bases and the J gene end by 5 bases; junction bases not matched to a gene: 11. The CDR3 nucleotides are TGCAGTGCTGAGTCCAGGGGGAACCGGGAGACCCAGTACTTC. Translated: CSAESRGNRETQYF.

Regarding this clonotype: This may be a read error, as it is one base from a much larger clone. The V call is TRBV29-1, the J call TRBJ1-2; no firm D call. Trimming pared 3 bases from V and 1 base from J, leaving 9 bases between. Germline lookup yields CDR1 SQVTM and CDR2 ANQGSEA. This CDR3 spans 13 amino acids. The CDR3 spells CSVESSNNYGYTF. The CDR3, as DNA: TGCAGCGTTGAGAGCAGCAATAACTATGGCTACACCTTC.

Only a few counts were recorded for this clonotype. The chain is built from TRBV7-6 and TRBJ1-1; tentatively, D is TRBD1 (5 bases). CDR1 is SGHVS and CDR2 is FNYEAQ in the germline V gene. The CDR3 extends over 14 amino acids. The V end lost 2 bases, the J end lost 3 bases, and 10 bases lay between the germline ends. CDR3 protein: CASSLTGFDTEAFF. CDR3 in DNA: TGTGCCAGCAGCTTAACAGGATTTGACACTGAAGCTTTCTTT. The variable domain in full, completed from reference TRBV7-6 and TRBJ1-1, reads GAGVSQSPRYKVTKRGQDVALRCDPISGHVSLYWYRQALGQGPEFLTYFNYEAQQDKSGLPNDRFSAERPEGSISTLTIQRTEQRDSAMYRCASSLTGFDTEAFFGQGTRLTVV.

This clonotype came up many times. This chain uses TRBV19 with TRBJ2-4; D possibly corresponds to TRBD1 (6 bases). This CDR3 spans 15 amino acids. From germline, CDR1 is LNHDA and CDR2 SQIVND (reference sequence). Trimming stripped 0 bases from V and 7 bases from J, with 13 bases between. The CDR3 nucleotides read TGTGCCAGTAGTATAGAGAACAGGGTATGGAACATTCAGTACTTC. It codes for CASSIENRVWNIQYF. Complete variable domain (other parts from reference TRBV19 and TRBJ2-4): DGGITQSPKYLFRKEGQNVTLSCEQNLNHDAMYWYRQDPGQGLRLIYYSQIVNDFQKGDIAEGYSVSREKKESFPLTVTSAQKNPTAFYLCASSIENRVWNIQYFGAGTRLSVL.

The J gene is TRBJ2-1, the V gene TRBV5-5, with D tentatively TRBD2 (6 bases). The CDR3 is 16 residues long. Trimming removed 0 bases at V and 11 bases at J, with 21 bases between. Germline CDR1 is SGHKS and CDR2 is YYEKEE (reference sequence). DNA of the CDR3: TGTGCCAGCAGCTTGGATGGCGGGGCGGCCGGTCCTCAGCAGTTCTTC. Amino acids: CASSLDGGAAGPQQFF.

The chain joins TRBV2 to TRBJ1-6; 7 nucleotides line up with TRBD1. Trimming removed 4 bases from V and 7 bases from J; junction bases left unmatched: 7. Looked up from germline, CDR1 is SNHLY and CDR2 is FYNNEI. This CDR3 contains 15 residues. This CDR3 is CASSVTGTDNSPLHF. For the CDR3, the DNA is TGTGCCAGCAGTGTAACCGGGACAGACAATTCACCCCTCCACTTT.